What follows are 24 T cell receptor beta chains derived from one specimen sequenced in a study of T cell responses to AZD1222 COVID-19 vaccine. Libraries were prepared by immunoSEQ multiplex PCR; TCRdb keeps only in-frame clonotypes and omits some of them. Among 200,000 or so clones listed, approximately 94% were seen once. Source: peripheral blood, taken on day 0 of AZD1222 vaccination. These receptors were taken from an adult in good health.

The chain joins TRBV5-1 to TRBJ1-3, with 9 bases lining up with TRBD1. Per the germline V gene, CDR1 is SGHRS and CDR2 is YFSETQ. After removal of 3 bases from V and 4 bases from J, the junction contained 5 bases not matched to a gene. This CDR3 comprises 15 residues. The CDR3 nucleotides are TGCGCCAGCAGCTGGACAGGGGCTCGGGGAAACACCATATATTTT. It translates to CASSWTGARGNTIYF.

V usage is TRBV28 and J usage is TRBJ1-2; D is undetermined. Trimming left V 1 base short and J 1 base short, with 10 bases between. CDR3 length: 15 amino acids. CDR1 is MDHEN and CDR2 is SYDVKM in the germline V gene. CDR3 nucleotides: TGTGCCAGCAGTTTATTAAAAGGCGATAACTATGGCTACACCTTC. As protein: CASSLLKGDNYGYTF.

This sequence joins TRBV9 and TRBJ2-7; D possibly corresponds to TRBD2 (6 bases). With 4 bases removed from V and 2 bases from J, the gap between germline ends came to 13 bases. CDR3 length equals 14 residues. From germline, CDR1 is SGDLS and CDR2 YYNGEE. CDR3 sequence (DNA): TGTGCCAGCAGCTTAGCGGCTCAACCCTACGAGCAGTACTTC. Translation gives CASSLAAQPYEQYF. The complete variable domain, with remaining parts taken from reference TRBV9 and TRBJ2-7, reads DSGVTQTPKHLITATGQRVTLRCSPRSGDLSVYWYQQSLDQGLQFLIQYYNGEERAKGNILERFSAQQFPDLHSELNLSSLELGDSALYFCASSLAAQPYEQYFGPGTRLTVT.

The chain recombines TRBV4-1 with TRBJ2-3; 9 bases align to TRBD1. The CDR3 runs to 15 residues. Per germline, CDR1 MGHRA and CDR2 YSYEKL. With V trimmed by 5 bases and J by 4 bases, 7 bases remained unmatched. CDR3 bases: TGCGCCAGCAGCTCCCGGGACAGGGACGCAGATACGCAGTATTTT. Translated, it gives CASSSRDRDADTQYF.

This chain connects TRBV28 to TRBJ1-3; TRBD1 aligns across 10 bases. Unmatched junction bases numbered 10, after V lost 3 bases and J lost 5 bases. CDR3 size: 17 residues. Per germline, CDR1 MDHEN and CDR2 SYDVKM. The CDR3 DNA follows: TGTGCCAGCAGTTTTAGTGACAGGGGGCCGTTGAGAAACACCATATATTTT. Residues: CASSFSDRGPLRNTIYF.

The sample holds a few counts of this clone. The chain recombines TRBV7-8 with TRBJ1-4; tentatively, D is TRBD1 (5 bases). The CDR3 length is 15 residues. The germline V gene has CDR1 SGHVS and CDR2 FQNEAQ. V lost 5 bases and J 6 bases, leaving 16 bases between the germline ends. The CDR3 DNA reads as TGTGCCAGCAGCCGCCCCACGGGGCTCTATGAAAAACTGTTTTTT. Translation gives CASSRPTGLYEKLFF.

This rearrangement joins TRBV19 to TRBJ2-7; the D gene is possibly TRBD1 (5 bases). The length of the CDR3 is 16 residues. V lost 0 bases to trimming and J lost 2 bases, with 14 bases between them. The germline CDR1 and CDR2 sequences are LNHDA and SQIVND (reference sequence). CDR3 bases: TGTGCCAGTAGTATAGAACAAAGGGGCCGCACCTACGAGCAGTACTTC. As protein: CASSIEQRGRTYEQYF.

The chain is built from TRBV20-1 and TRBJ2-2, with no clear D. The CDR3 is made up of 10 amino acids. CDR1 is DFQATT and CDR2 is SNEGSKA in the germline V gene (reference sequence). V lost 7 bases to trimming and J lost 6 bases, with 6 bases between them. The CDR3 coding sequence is TGCAGTGTAGAGGCCGGGGAGCTGTTTTTT. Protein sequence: CSVEAGELFF.

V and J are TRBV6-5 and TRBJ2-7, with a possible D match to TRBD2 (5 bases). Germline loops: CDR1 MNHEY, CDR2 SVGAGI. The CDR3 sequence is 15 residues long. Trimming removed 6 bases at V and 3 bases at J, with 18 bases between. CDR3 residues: CASRPALAILYEQYF. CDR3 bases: TGTGCCAGCAGGCCCGCTCTAGCCATCCTCTACGAGCAGTACTTC.

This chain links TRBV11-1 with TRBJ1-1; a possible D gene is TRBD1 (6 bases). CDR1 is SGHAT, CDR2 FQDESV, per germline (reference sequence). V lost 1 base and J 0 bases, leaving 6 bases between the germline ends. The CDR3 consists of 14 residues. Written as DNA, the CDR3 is TGTGCCAGCAGCTTAGGGACAGTGAACACTGAAGCTTTCTTT. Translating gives CASSLGTVNTEAFF.

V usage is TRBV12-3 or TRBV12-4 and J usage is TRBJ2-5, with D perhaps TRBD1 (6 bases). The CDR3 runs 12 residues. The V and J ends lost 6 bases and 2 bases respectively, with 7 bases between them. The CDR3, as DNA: TGTGCCAGCAGGGGACAACAAGAGACCCAGTACTTC. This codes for CASRGQQETQYF.

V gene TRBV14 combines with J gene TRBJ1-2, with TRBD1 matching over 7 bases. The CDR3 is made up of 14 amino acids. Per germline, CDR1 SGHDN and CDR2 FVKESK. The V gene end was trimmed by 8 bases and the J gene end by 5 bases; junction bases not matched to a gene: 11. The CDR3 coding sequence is TGTGCCAGCGGTAAGACAGGGCCCGGATATGGCTACACCTTC. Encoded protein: CASGKTGPGYGYTF.

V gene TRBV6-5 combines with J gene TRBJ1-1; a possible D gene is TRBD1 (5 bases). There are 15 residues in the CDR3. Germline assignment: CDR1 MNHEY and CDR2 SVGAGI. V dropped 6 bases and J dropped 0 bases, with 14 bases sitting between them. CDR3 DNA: TGTGCCAGCAGCTCGGGGGAAAGGATGAACACTGAAGCTTTCTTT. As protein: CASSSGERMNTEAFF.

CDR3 region: CASSHLLAGVQETQYF. CDR3 bases: TGTGCCAGCAGCCACCTACTAGCGGGAGTCCAAGAGACCCAGTACTTC. The gene calls are TRBV25-1 and TRBJ2-5; 11 bases are a match to TRBD2. The V and J ends lost 6 bases and 1 base, in that order; junction bases with no gene match: 7. Germline CDR1 is MGHDK and CDR2 is SYGVNS. This CDR3 has 16 amino acids.

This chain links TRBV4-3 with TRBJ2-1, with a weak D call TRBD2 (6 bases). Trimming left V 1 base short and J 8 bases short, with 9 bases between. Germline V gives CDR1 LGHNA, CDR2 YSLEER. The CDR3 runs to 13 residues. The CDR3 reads CASSQGREYEQFF. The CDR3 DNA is TGCGCCAGCAGCCAAGGCCGGGAGTATGAGCAGTTCTTC.

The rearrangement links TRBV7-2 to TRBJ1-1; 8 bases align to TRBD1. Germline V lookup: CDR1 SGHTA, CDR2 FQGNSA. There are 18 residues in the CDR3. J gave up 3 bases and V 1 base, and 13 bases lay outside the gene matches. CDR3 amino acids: CASSLDPISGGGYTEAFF. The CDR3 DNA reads TGTGCCAGCAGCTTAGATCCGATCTCAGGGGGCGGGTACACTGAAGCTTTCTTT.

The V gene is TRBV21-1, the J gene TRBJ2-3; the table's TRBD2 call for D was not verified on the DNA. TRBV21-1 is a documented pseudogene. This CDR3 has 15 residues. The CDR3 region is CASSKAQDFTDTQYF. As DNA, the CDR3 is TGTGCCAGCAGCAAAGCCCAGGACTTCACAGATACGCAGTATTTT.

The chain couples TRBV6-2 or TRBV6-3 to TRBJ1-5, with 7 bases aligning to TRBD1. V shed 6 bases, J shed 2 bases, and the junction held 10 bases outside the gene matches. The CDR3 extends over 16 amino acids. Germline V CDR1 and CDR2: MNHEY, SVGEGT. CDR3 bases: TGTGCCAGCAGCAAACAGGGGCTCCAGCGCAATCAGCCCCAGCATTTT. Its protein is CASSKQGLQRNQPQHF.

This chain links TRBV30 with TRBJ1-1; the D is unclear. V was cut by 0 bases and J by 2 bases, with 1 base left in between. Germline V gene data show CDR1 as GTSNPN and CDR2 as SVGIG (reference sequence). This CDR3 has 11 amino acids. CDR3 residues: CAWSVNTEAFF. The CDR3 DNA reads TGTGCCTGGAGTGTTAACACTGAAGCTTTCTTT.

The CDR3: CASSQDKNYGYTF. As DNA, the CDR3 is TGCGCCAGCAGCCAAGACAAAAACTATGGCTACACCTTC. The chain carries TRBV4-3 and TRBJ1-2; D uncertain. The germline V gene has CDR1 LGHNA and CDR2 YSLEER. Trimming left V 0 bases short and J 2 bases short, with 4 bases between. This CDR3 region has 13 residues.

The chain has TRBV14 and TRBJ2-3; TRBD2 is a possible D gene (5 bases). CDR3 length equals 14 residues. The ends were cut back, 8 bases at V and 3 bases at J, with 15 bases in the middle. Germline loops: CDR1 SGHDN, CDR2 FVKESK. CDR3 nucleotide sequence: TGTGCCAGCTCTGGACTCTCCGCTACAGATACGCAGTATTTT. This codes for CASSGLSATDTQYF.

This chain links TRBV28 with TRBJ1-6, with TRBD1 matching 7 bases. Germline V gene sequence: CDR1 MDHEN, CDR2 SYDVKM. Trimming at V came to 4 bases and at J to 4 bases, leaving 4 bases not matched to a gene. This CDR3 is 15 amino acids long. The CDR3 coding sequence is TGTGCCAGCAGTTCCCAGGGGGAGTATAATTCACCCCTCCACTTT. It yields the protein CASSSQGEYNSPLHF.

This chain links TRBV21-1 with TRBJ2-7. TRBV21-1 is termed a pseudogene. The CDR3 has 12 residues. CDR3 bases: TGTGCCAGCAGTGGCCGAGGGGTCGAGCAGTACTTC. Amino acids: CASSGRGVEQYF.

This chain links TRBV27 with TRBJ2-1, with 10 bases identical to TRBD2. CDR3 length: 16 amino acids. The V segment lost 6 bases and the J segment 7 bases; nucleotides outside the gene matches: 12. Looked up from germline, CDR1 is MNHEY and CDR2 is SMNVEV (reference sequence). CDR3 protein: CASSSPLAGPWNEQFF. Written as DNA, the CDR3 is TGTGCCAGCAGCTCCCCACTAGCGGGACCGTGGAATGAGCAGTTCTTC.